The 20 T cell receptor beta chains below come from one sample, sequenced in a study of cytomegalovirus exposure and HLA in healthy donors. The PCR contained 60 Vbeta and 13 Jbeta primers. Generated by immunoSEQ multiplex PCR, the TCRdb table keeps only in-frame clones and is missing some. The table lists about 160,000 clones, about 77% of them singletons, with roughly 1.2% in the top ten. Sequenced material: PBMCs. The origin of the receptors is a woman between 50 and 59 years old in good health and CMV-seronegative.

The chain carries TRBV5-1 and TRBJ2-7, with D tentatively TRBD1 (6 bases). The CDR3 contains 14 residues. Germline loops: CDR1 SGHRS, CDR2 YFSETQ. V was trimmed by 4 bases and J by 6 bases, leaving 17 bases between them. This chain's CDR3 is CASSPHRVAGEQYF. CDR3 DNA sequence: TGCGCCAGCAGCCCCCACAGGGTTGCGGGCGAGCAGTACTTC.

The chain has TRBV5-1 and TRBJ2-5, with 10 bases matching TRBD2. The CDR3 loop spans 18 amino acids. V shed 0 bases, J shed 1 base, and the junction held 9 bases outside the gene matches. Germline V gene data show CDR1 as SGHRS and CDR2 as YFSETQ. The CDR3 protein is CASSLERASGSLQETQYF. The CDR3 nucleotides read TGCGCCAGCAGCTTGGAGCGGGCTAGCGGGAGCCTCCAAGAGACCCAGTACTTC. Using reference TRBV5-1 and TRBJ2-5 for the parts outside the CDR3, the full variable domain is KAGVTQTPRYLIKTRGQQVTLSCSPISGHRSVSWYQQTPGQGLQFLFEYFSETQRNKGNFPGRFSGRQFSNSRSEMNVSTLELGDSALYLCASSLERASGSLQETQYFGPGTRLLVL.

The chain employs TRBV10-1 and TRBJ1-1; 8 bases are shared with TRBD1. Germline V lookup: CDR1 WNHNN, CDR2 SYGVQD (reference sequence). The CDR3 covers 13 residues. V lost 0 bases to trimming and J lost 10 bases; unmatched junction nucleotides: 4. This chain's CDR3 is CASSESGTGRAFF. For the CDR3, the DNA is TGCGCCAGCAGTGAGTCAGGGACAGGTCGAGCTTTCTTT.

The table lists this clone with a few counts. V is TRBV30 and J is TRBJ2-7, with 9 bases aligning to TRBD1. V shed 2 bases, J shed 2 bases, and the junction held 4 bases outside the gene matches. The CDR3 covers 14 residues. Germline V lookup: CDR1 GTSNPN, CDR2 SVGIG (reference sequence). In nucleotides, the CDR3 is TGTGCCTGGAGTACCGGGACAGGGACCTACGAGCAGTACTTC. Its translation is CAWSTGTGTYEQYF.

This rearrangement joins TRBV11-2 to TRBJ1-2, with a weak D call TRBD1 (6 bases). There are 14 residues in the CDR3. The V end was cut by 3 bases, the J end by 2 bases, with 10 bases between. From germline, CDR1 is SGHAT and CDR2 FQNNGV. CDR3 sequence: CASSFGTRNYGYTF. CDR3 nucleotide sequence: TGTGCCAGCAGCTTCGGGACACGGAACTATGGCTACACCTTC.

This clone was found a few times. The chain employs TRBV9 and TRBJ1-2; TRBD1 matches 9 bases. CDR3 length equals 18 residues. The ends lost 0 bases at V and 4 bases at J; junction bases unmatched: 13. Germline V lookup: CDR1 SGDLS, CDR2 YYNGEE. The CDR3 DNA sequence: TGTGCCAGCAGCGTAGCCCCCCCCACAGGGGGCTATGCCTATGGCTACACCTTC. As protein: CASSVAPPTGGYAYGYTF. The full variable domain, in which reference TRBV9 and TRBJ1-2 provide the parts outside the CDR3, is DSGVTQTPKHLITATGQRVTLRCSPRSGDLSVYWYQQSLDQGLQFLIQYYNGEERAKGNILERFSAQQFPDLHSELNLSSLELGDSALYFCASSVAPPTGGYAYGYTFGSGTRLTVV.

The chain recombines TRBV14 with TRBJ2-7; a weak D match, TRBD1 (5 bases). With 1 base removed from V and 2 bases from J, the gap between germline ends came to 9 bases. This CDR3 is 14 amino acids long. From germline, CDR1 is SGHDN and CDR2 FVKESK. This CDR3 is CASSQAGLPYEQYF. The CDR3 nucleotides are TGTGCCAGCAGCCAAGCAGGGCTTCCCTACGAGCAGTACTTC.

The count of this clone is one. The V call is TRBV5-6, the J call TRBJ2-3; the D gene is possibly TRBD2 (6 bases). CDR1 and CDR2 (germline): SGHDT, YYEEEE. Trimming stripped 1 base from V and 4 bases from J, with 13 bases between. The CDR3 is made up of 15 amino acids. In nucleotides, the CDR3 is TGTGCCAGCAGCTTGTTGGTCCCGGGGGCAGATACGCAGTATTTT. Translating gives CASSLLVPGADTQYF.

The chain recombines TRBV7-9 with TRBJ1-1, with D uncertain. The CDR3 has 14 amino acids. CDR1 and CDR2 (germline): SEHNR, FQNEAQ (reference sequence). V was trimmed by 5 bases and J by 5 bases, leaving 15 bases between them. CDR3 coding DNA: TGTGCCAGCAGCCCTCAGCGGGGTACGACTGAAGCTTTCTTT. This translates into CASSPQRGTTEAFF.

This clone was recorded only once. The chain combines TRBV29-1 with TRBJ2-1, with D uncertain. The CDR3 runs to 16 residues. The germline V gene encodes CDR1 SQVTM and CDR2 ANQGSEA. With 4 bases removed from V and 0 bases from J, the gap between germline ends came to 16 bases. The CDR3 protein is CSVAPRTLSSYNEQFF. Here the CDR3 DNA reads TGCAGCGTTGCCCCCCGCACTCTGAGCTCCTACAATGAGCAGTTCTTC.

J is TRBJ1-6 and V is TRBV7-3; 8 bases line up with TRBD1. Trimming at V came to 3 bases and at J to 8 bases, leaving 6 bases not matched to a gene. CDR3 length: 15 residues. Germline V gene sequence: CDR1 SGHTA, CDR2 FQGTGA. CDR3 sequence reads: CASSFGTGGDSPLHF. The CDR3 DNA is TGTGCCAGCAGCTTTGGGACAGGAGGGGATTCACCCCTCCACTTT.

The J gene is TRBJ1-6, the V gene TRBV28; 9 nucleotides match TRBD1. This CDR3 region has 15 residues. Germline assignment: CDR1 MDHEN and CDR2 SYDVKM. After removal of 2 bases from V and 10 bases from J, the junction contained 6 bases not matched to a gene. The CDR3 DNA reads TGTGCCAGCAGTTTACTCGGACAGGGGCGCTCACCCCTCCACTTT. Its protein is CASSLLGQGRSPLHF.

The chain links TRBV5-1 to TRBJ1-1; no definite D call. This CDR3 region has 15 residues. V lost 0 bases and J 1 base, leaving 10 bases between the germline ends. Germline V gives CDR1 SGHRS, CDR2 YFSETQ. CDR3 bases: TGCGCCAGCAGCTTGGCTACGACACCGAACACTGAAGCTTTCTTT. Protein product: CASSLATTPNTEAFF.

DNA of the CDR3: TGTGCCAGCAACCCGAGTCCGTATCGGGGATACACTGAAGCTTTCTTT. Protein product: CASNPSPYRGYTEAFF. This rearrangement joins TRBV11-2 to TRBJ1-1; no definite D call. Trimming left V 7 bases short and J 3 bases short, with 21 bases between. Germline-derived CDR1 and CDR2 are SGHAT and FQNNGV. The CDR3 sequence is 16 residues long.

This clone was seen more than once but under ten times. V and J are TRBV5-1 and TRBJ2-1; TRBD1 matches 8 bases. The ends lost 2 bases at V and 8 bases at J; junction bases unmatched: 9. Per the germline V gene, CDR1 is SGHRS and CDR2 is YFSETQ. The CDR3 consists of 15 residues. CDR3 sequence: CASSFGTGKGDEQFF. CDR3 nucleotides: TGCGCCAGCAGCTTCGGGACAGGAAAGGGCGATGAGCAGTTCTTC.

The chain combines TRBV4-1 with TRBJ2-1, with 8 bases fitting TRBD2. The germline CDR1 and CDR2 sequences are MGHRA and YSYEKL. V shed 4 bases, J shed 4 bases, and the junction held 6 bases outside the gene matches. The CDR3 spans 15 residues. The CDR3, as DNA: TGCGCCAGCAGCCCCCTCGGGGGGGAATACAATGAGCAGTTCTTC. Encoded protein: CASSPLGGEYNEQFF.

This chain links TRBV2 with TRBJ2-4; 7 bases agree with TRBD2. The V and J ends lost 1 base and 16 bases, in that order; junction bases with no gene match: 13. The V gene's germline CDR1 is SNHLY and CDR2 FYNNEI. The CDR3 has 14 amino acids. CDR3 sequence: CASSEEIGAGDHYF. DNA for the CDR3: TGTGCCAGCAGTGAAGAGATAGGGGCGGGGGATCACTACTTC.

The J gene is TRBJ1-2, the V gene TRBV30; D may be TRBD1 (5 bases). The length of the CDR3 is 15 residues. Between the trimmed V and J ends, which lost 0 bases and 7 bases, there was a span of 18 bases. The germline V gene has CDR1 GTSNPN and CDR2 SVGIG (reference sequence). This CDR3 is CAWSVLDTLNVGYTF. The CDR3, as DNA: TGTGCCTGGAGTGTATTGGACACTCTTAACGTTGGCTACACCTTC.

The rearrangement links TRBV18 to TRBJ2-5, with D maybe TRBD1 (5 bases). Trimming took 2 bases from V and 2 from J, leaving 15 bases between them. Germline V gene lookup returns CDR1 KGHSH and CDR2 LQKENI. This CDR3 has 16 residues. CDR3 residues: CASSPWVDRVQETQYF. The CDR3 DNA reads as TGTGCCAGCTCACCATGGGTAGACAGAGTGCAAGAGACCCAGTACTTC.

This clone was seen just once. This sequence joins TRBV18 and TRBJ1-1; TRBD1 might be the D (5 bases). Germline CDR1 and CDR2: KGHSH and LQKENI. The CDR3 length is 13 residues. V lost 6 bases and J lost 1, with 9 bases in between. CDR3 sequence: CASSGGTNTEAFF. The CDR3 bases are TGTGCCAGCTCGGGGGGTACGAACACTGAAGCTTTCTTT.